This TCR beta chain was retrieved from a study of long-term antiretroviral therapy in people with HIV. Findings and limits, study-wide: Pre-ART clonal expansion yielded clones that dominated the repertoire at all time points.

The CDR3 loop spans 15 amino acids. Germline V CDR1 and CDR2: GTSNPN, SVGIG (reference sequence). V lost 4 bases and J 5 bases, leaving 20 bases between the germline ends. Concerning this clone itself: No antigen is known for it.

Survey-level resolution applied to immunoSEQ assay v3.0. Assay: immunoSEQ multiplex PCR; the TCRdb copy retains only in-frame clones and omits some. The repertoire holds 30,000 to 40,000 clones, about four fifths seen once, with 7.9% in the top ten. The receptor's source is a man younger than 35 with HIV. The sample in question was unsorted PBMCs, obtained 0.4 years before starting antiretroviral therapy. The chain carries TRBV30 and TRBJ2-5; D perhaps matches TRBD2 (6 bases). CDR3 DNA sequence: TGTGCCTGGATGGCGGGAAAAATTGTGGCGGAGACCCAGTACTTC. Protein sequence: CAWMAGKIVAETQYF.